This T cell receptor (beta chain) came from a study of beta chain features in type 1 diabetes. General study results and limits: Type 1 diabetes patients had fewer VDJ junction insertions and more deletions. Overrepresentation of cells with high TCR expression could result from cDNA sequencing. Across all four CD4+ subsets, people with type 1 diabetes showed modestly shorter TCRB CDR3s.

Expressed TCRB transcripts were sequenced, since all the RNA that had been isolated was reverse transcribed. Clones were read by immunoSEQ multiplex PCR, and TCRdb kept only the in-frame ones, dropping some. The data hold about 240,000 clones, with more than 11% observed a single time. CDR3 length: 18 amino acids. Germline loops: CDR1 MDHEN, CDR2 SYDVKM. Between the trimmed V and J ends, which lost 2 bases and 0 bases, there was a span of 14 bases. This clone was seen only a few times. Its antigen is currently unknown. This rearrangement joins TRBV28 to TRBJ2-6, with D possibly TRBD1 on 5 matching bases. Input material: naive CD4+ T cells from blood. This TCR came from a man aged 25-45 years with type 1 diabetes. CDR3 residues: CASSLRAGSYSGANVLTF. Written as DNA, the CDR3 is TGTGCCAGCAGTTTAAGGGCAGGGTCGTACTCTGGGGCCAACGTCCTGACTTTC. The full variable domain, its missing parts supplied by reference TRBV28 and TRBJ2-6, is DVKVTQSSRYLVKRTGEKVFLECVQDMDHENMFWYRQDPGLGLRLIYFSYDVKMKEKGDIPEGYSVSREKKERFSLILESASTNQTSMYLCASSLRAGSYSGANVLTFGAGSRLTVL.